Listed here are 21 T cell receptor beta chains from one sample, sequenced in a study of Tregs in tolerant kidney transplant recipients (dated by TCRdb to the late 2010s). Libraries were made using the immunoSEQ multiplex PCR assay. Imported from immuneACCESS, the table was reduced by TCRdb to in-frame sequences with V and J called. These copies leave out some clones; in studies compared against another copy, an unresolved V gene accounts for under half, and the cause of the remainder is not known. The sample records tens of thousands of clones, roughly 89% of which are singletons. Roughly 4% of the sample goes to the ten largest clones. The sequenced sample was CD4+ T cells from blood. The receptors stem from a human donor in good health.

The V gene is TRBV18, the J gene TRBJ1-1; 8 bases are a match to TRBD1. Germline lookup yields CDR1 KGHSH and CDR2 LQKENI. The CDR3 loop spans 14 amino acids. V dropped 4 bases and J dropped 4; count of bases not matched to a gene: 5. CDR3 loop: CASSQLDRGTEAFF. The CDR3 coding sequence is TGTGCCAGCTCACAGCTCGACAGGGGCACTGAAGCTTTCTTT.

The V and J genes are TRBV5-1 and TRBJ1-5; the D gene is possibly TRBD1 (6 bases). CDR3 length equals 15 residues. Germline assignment: CDR1 SGHRS and CDR2 YFSETQ. Trimming shortened V by 3 bases and J by 7 bases, and 17 bases separated the two germline ends. The CDR3: CASSSVPGGVQPQHF. CDR3 bases: TGCGCCAGCAGCTCGGTACCGGGGGGCGTGCAGCCCCAGCATTTT.

This clone was detected once. V is TRBV27 and J is TRBJ2-5; 10 bases map to TRBD2. CDR3 length: 15 residues. V dropped 5 bases and J dropped 4; count of bases not matched to a gene: 7. CDR1 is MNHEY, CDR2 SMNVEV, per germline (reference sequence). The CDR3 DNA reads TGTGCCAGCAGTCCGGCTAGCGGGAGCGGAGAGACCCAGTACTTC. It encodes CASSPASGSGETQYF.

DNA for the CDR3: TGCGCCAGCAGAGTAGCGAACAATGAGCAGTTCTTC. Translated, it gives CASRVANNEQFF. The chain is built from TRBV5-1 and TRBJ2-1; tentative D call: TRBD2 (5 bases). The CDR3 contains 12 residues. Germline loops: CDR1 SGHRS, CDR2 YFSETQ. Trimming cost V 5 bases and J 5 bases, with 8 bases left between them.

The V gene is TRBV2, the J gene TRBJ2-7, with 8 bases matching TRBD1. The V gene end was trimmed by 2 bases and the J gene end by 2 bases; junction bases not matched to a gene: 8. CDR1 and CDR2 from the germline V gene are SNHLY and FYNNEI. The CDR3 contains 16 residues. In DNA form, the CDR3 reads TGTGCCAGCAGTGAAATAATAGGGGACAGGACCTACGAGCAGTACTTC. It codes for CASSEIIGDRTYEQYF.

The V gene is TRBV15, the J gene TRBJ2-5; weak D call: TRBD1 (6 bases). Per the germline V gene, CDR1 is LNHNV and CDR2 is YYDKDF (reference sequence). The CDR3 is 15 residues long. Trimming cost V 4 bases and J 5 bases, with 17 bases left between them. The DNA of the CDR3 is TGTGCCACCAGCACCGGTGGGACAACGAGGGAGACCCAGTACTTC. This sequence encodes CATSTGGTTRETQYF.

The genes are TRBV2 and TRBJ1-2; D ambiguous. Trimming shortened V by 3 bases and J by 2 bases, and 1 base separated the two germline ends. The germline V gene has CDR1 SNHLY and CDR2 FYNNEI. CDR3 size: 11 residues. The CDR3 sequence is CASSDNYGYTF. For the CDR3, the DNA is TGTGCCAGCAGTGACAACTATGGCTACACCTTC.

V and J are TRBV7-8 and TRBJ1-2; TRBD1 might be the D (5 bases). Germline V gives CDR1 SGHVS, CDR2 FQNEAQ. The V end was cut by 5 bases, the J end by 3 bases, with 16 bases between. This CDR3 is 15 amino acids long. CDR3 DNA sequence: TGTGCCAGCAGCCGCGACTCCGGGGCAGACTATGGCTACACCTTC. It yields the protein CASSRDSGADYGYTF.

The genes are TRBV28 and TRBJ2-7; no definite D call. CDR1 MDHEN and CDR2 SYDVKM come from the germline V gene. This CDR3 region has 13 residues. The germline V and J ends were trimmed by 3 bases and 2 bases, with 8 bases remaining between them. The CDR3 sequence is CASSLQPTYEQYF. DNA of the CDR3: TGTGCCAGCAGTTTGCAGCCCACCTACGAGCAGTACTTC. The complete variable domain, with remaining parts taken from reference TRBV28 and TRBJ2-7, reads DVKVTQSSRYLVKRTGEKVFLECVQDMDHENMFWYRQDPGLGLRLIYFSYDVKMKEKGDIPEGYSVSREKKERFSLILESASTNQTSMYLCASSLQPTYEQYFGPGTRLTVT.

The CDR3 DNA reads as TGTGCCACCAGCAGTGCCGACGGGGGGTACAATGAGCAGTTCTTC. Encoded protein: CATSSADGGYNEQFF. This chain joins TRBV15 and TRBJ2-1; 7 bases align to TRBD2. With V trimmed by 3 bases and J by 4 bases, 6 bases remained unmatched. The germline gives CDR1 LNHNV, CDR2 YYDKDF (reference sequence). This CDR3 contains 15 residues.

This clone was detected only once. The chain recombines TRBV7-2 with TRBJ2-4; no reliable D call. The length of the CDR3 is 16 residues. With 2 bases removed from V and 1 base from J, the gap between germline ends came to 12 bases. The V gene's germline CDR1 is SGHTA and CDR2 FQGNSA. The chain's CDR3 is CASSLQDPWAKNIQYF. CDR3 sequence (DNA): TGTGCCAGCAGCTTACAGGACCCGTGGGCCAAAAACATTCAGTACTTC.

This chain connects TRBV5-4 to TRBJ2-5; D is uncertain. The ends were cut back, 0 bases at V and 0 bases at J, with 9 bases in the middle. Germline CDR1 SGHNT, CDR2 YYREEE (reference sequence). The CDR3 is made up of 15 amino acids. CDR3 sequence: CASSLASEYQETQYF. As DNA, the CDR3 is TGTGCCAGCAGCTTGGCCTCCGAGTACCAAGAGACCCAGTACTTC.

The chain joins TRBV2 to TRBJ2-3; D uncertain. This CDR3 has 11 amino acids. Germline V gene lookup returns CDR1 SNHLY and CDR2 FYNNEI. V shed 8 bases and J shed 6 bases, with 9 bases lying between them. CDR3 in amino acids: CASAYSDTQYF. CDR3 bases: TGTGCCAGCGCCTATTCGGATACGCAGTATTTT.

The chain joins TRBV28 to TRBJ1-5; D might be TRBD1 (6 bases). V gave up 5 bases and J gave up 5 bases, with 10 bases separating them. Germline CDR1 MDHEN, CDR2 SYDVKM. This CDR3 has 13 residues. The CDR3 sequence: CASSTGLYQPQHF. The CDR3 nucleotides read TGTGCCAGCAGTACAGGGTTATATCAGCCCCAGCATTTT.

This clone has a single count. J is TRBJ1-2 and V is TRBV5-1, with D unresolved. The CDR3 spans 13 residues. Germline CDR1 and CDR2: SGHRS and YFSETQ. The germline V and J ends were trimmed by 4 bases and 7 bases, with 14 bases remaining between them. CDR3: CASSMTLISGYTF. DNA for the CDR3: TGCGCCAGCAGCATGACGCTCATCAGTGGCTACACCTTC. Variable domain in full (rest from reference TRBV5-1 and TRBJ1-2): KAGVTQTPRYLIKTRGQQVTLSCSPISGHRSVSWYQQTPGQGLQFLFEYFSETQRNKGNFPGRFSGRQFSNSRSEMNVSTLELGDSALYLCASSMTLISGYTFGSGTRLTVV.

The rearrangement joins TRBV18 to TRBJ2-5; TRBD2 matches at 7 bases. The CDR3 contains 15 residues. Germline V lookup: CDR1 KGHSH, CDR2 LQKENI. V lost 3 bases and J lost 5; bases outside the gene matches: 9. CDR3 in amino acids: CASSPNPAGTETQYF. CDR3 in DNA: TGTGCCAGCTCACCGAATCCAGCGGGAACTGAGACCCAGTACTTC.

This sequence joins TRBV21-1 and TRBJ2-7; the table names TRBD1, a call not compared with the DNA. TRBV21-1 is labeled a pseudogene. CDR3 length equals 14 residues. DNA of the CDR3: TGTGCCAGCATTAATGACAGGGGAGAAGGCGAGCAGTACTTC. Translated: CASINDRGEGEQYF.

CDR3 residues: CASSLRELGELFF. The CDR3 region has the DNA TGTGCCAGCAGCCTCCGGGAGCTCGGGGAGCTGTTTTTT. V and J are TRBV13 and TRBJ2-2, with a tentative D call TRBD2 (6 bases). This CDR3 has 13 amino acids. CDR1 is PRHDT, CDR2 FYEKMQ, per germline (reference sequence). V was clipped by 5 bases and J by 7 bases, with 11 bases between them.

This clone came up a few times. This chain connects TRBV14 to TRBJ2-3; 9 bases map to TRBD2. Germline-derived CDR1 and CDR2 are SGHDN and FVKESK. V dropped 4 bases and J dropped 6; count of bases not matched to a gene: 11. The CDR3 covers 16 residues. The CDR3 sequence is CASSPGGAGGWDTQYF. The CDR3, as DNA: TGTGCCAGCAGCCCCGGAGGAGCGGGAGGCTGGGATACGCAGTATTTT.

The rearrangement joins TRBV6-1 to TRBJ2-3, with 9 nucleotides matching TRBD2. V dropped 2 bases and J dropped 8; count of bases not matched to a gene: 5. Germline V gene data show CDR1 as MNHNS and CDR2 as SASEGT. This CDR3 contains 14 residues. The CDR3 loop is CASSERGRVGTQYF. The CDR3 DNA is TGTGCCAGCAGTGAACGCGGGAGGGTAGGTACGCAGTATTTT.

The chain couples TRBV7-2 to TRBJ2-5, with 7 nucleotides matching TRBD2. The CDR3 extends over 15 amino acids. Unmatched junction bases numbered 17, after V lost 11 bases and J lost 5 bases. Germline CDR1 and CDR2: SGHTA and FQGNSA. The CDR3 DNA is TGTGCCTCGAACGTGGGGCTCGGGGAGGGGGAGACCCAGTACTTC. It encodes CASNVGLGEGETQYF.